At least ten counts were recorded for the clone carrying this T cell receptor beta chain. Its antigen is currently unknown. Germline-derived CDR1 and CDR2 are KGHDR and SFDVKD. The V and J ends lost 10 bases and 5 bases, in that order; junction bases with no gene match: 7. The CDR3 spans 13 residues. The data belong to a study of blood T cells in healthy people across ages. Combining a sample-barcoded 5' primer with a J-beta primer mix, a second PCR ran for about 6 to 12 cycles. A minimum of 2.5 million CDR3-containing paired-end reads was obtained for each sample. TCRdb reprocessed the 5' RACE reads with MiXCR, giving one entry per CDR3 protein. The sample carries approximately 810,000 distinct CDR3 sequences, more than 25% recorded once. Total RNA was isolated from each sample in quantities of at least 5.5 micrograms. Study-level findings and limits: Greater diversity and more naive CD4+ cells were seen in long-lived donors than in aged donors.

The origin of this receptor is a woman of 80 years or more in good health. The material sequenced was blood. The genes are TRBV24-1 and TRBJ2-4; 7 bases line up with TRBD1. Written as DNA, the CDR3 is TGTGCCACTTCGGGAAGGGGGCAAAACATTCAGTACTTC. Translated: CATSGRGQNIQYF.